The 8 T cell receptor beta chains below were found in one sample sequenced in a study of blood T cell repertoires in COVID-19. Clones were read by immunoSEQ multiplex PCR, and TCRdb kept only the in-frame ones, dropping some. The profile shows some 340,000 clones, more than 75% of them singletons. The specimen sequenced was PBMCs or T cells enriched from blood (not recorded which). The origin of the receptors is a woman in her twenties or thirties who had recovered from COVID-19.

The chain joins TRBV3-1 (or the pseudogene TRBV3-2) to TRBJ2-5, with TRBD2 identical over 8 bases. Germline V gene sequence: CDR1 LGHDT, CDR2 YNNKEL (reference sequence). V lost 4 bases and J lost 6; bases outside the gene matches: 13. CDR3 length: 16 amino acids. The CDR3 nucleotides read TGTGCCAGCAGCCCCCCCCCGGTTAGCGGGGTAAAGACCCAGTACTTC. Translating it yields CASSPPPVSGVKTQYF.

Of note for this clone: Other DNA variants within this sample encode the same CDR3. The chain is built from TRBV6-5 and TRBJ1-2, with 8 nucleotides matching TRBD1. V lost 6 bases, J lost 3 bases, and 6 bases stayed unmatched. The CDR3 is 14 amino acids. The germline V gene encodes CDR1 MNHEY and CDR2 SVGAGI. CDR3 sequence (DNA): TGTGCCAGCAGCCGCACAGGGGGTGACTATGGCTACACCTTC. Translation: CASSRTGGDYGYTF.

CDR3 residues: CASGLGTGGYEQYF. In DNA form, the CDR3 reads TGTGCTAGTGGTTTGGGGACAGGGGGCTACGAGCAGTACTTC. The chain is built from TRBV12-5 and TRBJ2-7; TRBD1 matches 10 bases. In germline, CDR1 is LGHNT, CDR2 FRNRAP. J gave up 3 bases and V 1 base, and 0 bases lay outside the gene matches. The CDR3 has 14 residues.

The CDR3 sequence is CASRTGLNTEAFF. The CDR3 coding sequence is TGTGCCAGCAGGACAGGGTTGAACACTGAAGCTTTCTTT. The chain employs TRBV6-5 and TRBJ1-1; 7 bases map to TRBD1. V was clipped by 6 bases and J by 0 bases; unmatched bases: 1. CDR3 length: 13 amino acids. Germline V gives CDR1 MNHEY, CDR2 SVGAGI.

V is TRBV18 and J is TRBJ2-3; D is possibly TRBD1 (6 bases). The CDR3 sequence is 17 residues long. V lost 5 bases and J 0 bases, leaving 18 bases between the germline ends. Germline V gene sequence: CDR1 KGHSH, CDR2 LQKENI. The CDR3 bases are TGTGCCAGCTCAGCGAAAGTAGCAGGGACAAGCACAGATACGCAGTATTTT. This codes for CASSAKVAGTSTDTQYF.

The CDR3 region is CASSISSAGLSDTQYF. The CDR3 region has the DNA TGTGCCAGCAGCATCTCCTCAGCGGGTCTATCGGATACGCAGTATTTT. The chain combines TRBV9 with TRBJ2-3, with TRBD2 as a possible D gene (6 bases). This CDR3 is 16 amino acids long. The V end was cut by 4 bases, the J end by 6 bases, with 21 bases between. The germline V gene encodes CDR1 SGDLS and CDR2 YYNGEE.

V and J are TRBV7-9 and TRBJ1-4; D perhaps matches TRBD1 (5 bases). Trimming removed 5 bases at V and 5 bases at J, with 18 bases between. CDR3 length: 16 residues. Germline CDR1 reads SEHNR; CDR2 reads FQNEAQ (reference sequence). The CDR3 DNA is TGTGCCAGCAGCCCCAAAACCGGGACTTTCAATGAAAAACTGTTTTTT. Amino acids: CASSPKTGTFNEKLFF.

V is TRBV19 and J is TRBJ1-1; possible D gene TRBD1, 5 bases. Trimming cost V 6 bases and J 0 bases, with 14 bases left between them. This CDR3 comprises 15 residues. The germline V gene has CDR1 LNHDA and CDR2 SQIVND (reference sequence). The CDR3 protein is CASRRPRGVNTEAFF. CDR3 DNA sequence: TGTGCCAGTAGAAGGCCGCGGGGGGTGAACACTGAAGCTTTCTTT.